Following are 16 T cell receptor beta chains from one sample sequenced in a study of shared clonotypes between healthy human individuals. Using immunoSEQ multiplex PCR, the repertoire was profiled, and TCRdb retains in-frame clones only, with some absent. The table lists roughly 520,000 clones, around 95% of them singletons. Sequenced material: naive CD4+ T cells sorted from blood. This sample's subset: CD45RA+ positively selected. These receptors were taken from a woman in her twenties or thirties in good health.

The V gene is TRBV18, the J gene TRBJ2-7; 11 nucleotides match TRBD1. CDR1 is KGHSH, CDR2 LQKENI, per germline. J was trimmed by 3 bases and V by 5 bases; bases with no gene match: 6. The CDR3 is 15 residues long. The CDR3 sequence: CASSIGTGGFYEQYF. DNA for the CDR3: TGTGCCAGCTCAATAGGGACAGGGGGTTTCTACGAGCAGTACTTC.

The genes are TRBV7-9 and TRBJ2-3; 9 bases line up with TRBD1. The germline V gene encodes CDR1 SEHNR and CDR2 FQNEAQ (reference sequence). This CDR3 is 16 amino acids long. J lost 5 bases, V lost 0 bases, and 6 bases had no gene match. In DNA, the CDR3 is TGTGCCAGCAGCTTAGCGAACAGGGGGCATAGAGATACGCAGTATTTT. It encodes CASSLANRGHRDTQYF.

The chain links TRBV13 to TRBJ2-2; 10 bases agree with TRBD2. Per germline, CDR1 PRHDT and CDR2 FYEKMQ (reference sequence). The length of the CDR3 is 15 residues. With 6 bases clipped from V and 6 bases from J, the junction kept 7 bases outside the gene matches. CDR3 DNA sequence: TGTGCCAGCAGAACCAAGCGGGAGGGGGCCGGGGAGCTGTTTTTT. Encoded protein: CASRTKREGAGELFF.

CDR3 DNA: TGTGCCAGCAGTTTAAGAGGGAATTACGAGCAGTACTTC. It codes for CASSLRGNYEQYF. The chain is built from TRBV27 and TRBJ2-7; D may be TRBD2 (5 bases). With 2 bases removed from V and 4 bases from J, the gap between germline ends came to 9 bases. The CDR3 covers 13 residues. The germline V gene encodes CDR1 MNHEY and CDR2 SMNVEV (reference sequence).

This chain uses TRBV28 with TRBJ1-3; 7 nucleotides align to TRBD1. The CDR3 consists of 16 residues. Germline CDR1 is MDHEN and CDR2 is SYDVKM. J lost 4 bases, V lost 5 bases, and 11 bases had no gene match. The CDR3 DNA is TGTGCCAGCAGTGACCAAACAGGGGATCCAGGAAACACCATATATTTT. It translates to CASSDQTGDPGNTIYF.

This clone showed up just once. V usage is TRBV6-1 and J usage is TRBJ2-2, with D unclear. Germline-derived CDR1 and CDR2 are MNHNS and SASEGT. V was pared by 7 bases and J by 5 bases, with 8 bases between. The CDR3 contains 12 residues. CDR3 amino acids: CASMSYTGELFF. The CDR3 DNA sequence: TGTGCCAGCATGAGTTATACCGGGGAGCTGTTTTTT.

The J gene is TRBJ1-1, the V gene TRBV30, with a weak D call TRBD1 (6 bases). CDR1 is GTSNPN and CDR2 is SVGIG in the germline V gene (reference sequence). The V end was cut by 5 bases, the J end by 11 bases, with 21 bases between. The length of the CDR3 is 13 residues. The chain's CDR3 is CAWVGRGAPRAFF. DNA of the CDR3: TGTGCCTGGGTGGGGAGGGGGGCCCCGAGGGCTTTCTTT.

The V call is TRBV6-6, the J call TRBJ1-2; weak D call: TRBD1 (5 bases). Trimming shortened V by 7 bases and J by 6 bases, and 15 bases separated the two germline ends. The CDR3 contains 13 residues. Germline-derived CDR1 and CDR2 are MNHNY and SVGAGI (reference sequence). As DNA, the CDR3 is TGTGCCAGCACCGTCAAAGGGGCGAATGGCTACACCTTC. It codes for CASTVKGANGYTF.

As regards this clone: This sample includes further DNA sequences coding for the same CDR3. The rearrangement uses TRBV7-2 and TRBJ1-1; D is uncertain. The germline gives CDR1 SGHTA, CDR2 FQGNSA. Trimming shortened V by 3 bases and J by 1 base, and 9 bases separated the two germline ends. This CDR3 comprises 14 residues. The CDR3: CASSFRVSNTEAFF. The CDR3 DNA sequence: TGTGCCAGCAGCTTTCGAGTTTCGAACACTGAAGCTTTCTTT. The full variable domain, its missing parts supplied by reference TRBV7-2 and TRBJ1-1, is GAGVSQSPSNKVTEKGKDVELRCDPISGHTALYWYRQSLGQGLEFLIYFQGNSAPDKSGLPSDRFSAERTGGSVSTLTIQRTQQEDSAVYLCASSFRVSNTEAFFGQGTRLTVV.

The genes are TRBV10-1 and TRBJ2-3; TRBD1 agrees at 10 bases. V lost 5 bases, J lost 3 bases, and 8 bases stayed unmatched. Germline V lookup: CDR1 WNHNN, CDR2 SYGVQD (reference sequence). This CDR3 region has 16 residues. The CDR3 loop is CASSSGQGIGTDTQYF. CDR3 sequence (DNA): TGCGCCAGCAGTTCGGGACAGGGGATAGGAACAGATACGCAGTATTTT.

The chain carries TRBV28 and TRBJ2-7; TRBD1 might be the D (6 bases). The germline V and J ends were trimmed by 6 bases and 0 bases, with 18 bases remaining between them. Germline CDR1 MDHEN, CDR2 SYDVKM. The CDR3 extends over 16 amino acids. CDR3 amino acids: CASSRHGQISSYEQYF. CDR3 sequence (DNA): TGTGCCAGCAGCCGCCATGGACAGATAAGCTCCTACGAGCAGTACTTC.

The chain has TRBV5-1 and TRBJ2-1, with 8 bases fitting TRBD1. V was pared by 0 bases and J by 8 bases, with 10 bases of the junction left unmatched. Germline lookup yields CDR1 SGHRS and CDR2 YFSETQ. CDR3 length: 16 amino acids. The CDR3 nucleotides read TGCGCCAGCAGCTTGGGACAGGGGAAGATTGACTATGAGCAGTTCTTC. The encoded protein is CASSLGQGKIDYEQFF. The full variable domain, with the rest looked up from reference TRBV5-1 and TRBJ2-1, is KAGVTQTPRYLIKTRGQQVTLSCSPISGHRSVSWYQQTPGQGLQFLFEYFSETQRNKGNFPGRFSGRQFSNSRSEMNVSTLELGDSALYLCASSLGQGKIDYEQFFGPGTRLTVL.

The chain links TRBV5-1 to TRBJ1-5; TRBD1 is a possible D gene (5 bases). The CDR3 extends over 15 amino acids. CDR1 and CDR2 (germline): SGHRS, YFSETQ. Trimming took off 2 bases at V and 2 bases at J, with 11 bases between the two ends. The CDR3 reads CASSFRGEGNQPQHF. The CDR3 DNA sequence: TGCGCCAGCAGCTTTAGGGGCGAAGGCAATCAGCCCCAGCATTTT.

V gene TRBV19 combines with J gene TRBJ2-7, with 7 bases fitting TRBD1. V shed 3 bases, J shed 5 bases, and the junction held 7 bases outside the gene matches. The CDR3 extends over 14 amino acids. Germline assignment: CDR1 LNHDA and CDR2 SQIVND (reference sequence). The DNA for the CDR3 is TGTGCCAGTAGTATGAGCCACAGGGGCGACGAGCAGTACTTC. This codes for CASSMSHRGDEQYF.

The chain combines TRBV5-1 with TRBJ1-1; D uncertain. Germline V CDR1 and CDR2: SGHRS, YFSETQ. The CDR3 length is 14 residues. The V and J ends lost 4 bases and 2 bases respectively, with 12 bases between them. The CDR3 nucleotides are TGCGCCAGCAGCCCGTTTGTGAGCAACACTGAAGCTTTCTTT. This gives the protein CASSPFVSNTEAFF.

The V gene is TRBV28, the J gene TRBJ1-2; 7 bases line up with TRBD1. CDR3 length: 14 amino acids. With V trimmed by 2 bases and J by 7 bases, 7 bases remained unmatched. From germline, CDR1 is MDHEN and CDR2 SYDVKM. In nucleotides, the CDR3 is TGTGCCAGCAGTTTAAACAGGGGATTCGCTGGCTACACCTTC. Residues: CASSLNRGFAGYTF.